This entry lists 28 T cell receptor beta chains sequenced from one sample in a study of shared clonotypes between healthy human individuals. Clones were sequenced by immunoSEQ multiplex PCR, and TCRdb holds only the in-frame ones, with some missing. The repertoire holds about 1 million clones, around 74% seen once, with approximately 1.5% in the top ten. Material for sequencing was memory CD4+ T cells sorted from blood. Subset of the sample: CD45RA-negative fraction. These receptors were collected from a man in his late teens or twenties in good health.

A word on this clone: A much more abundant neighbour one base away suggests this may be a read error. The chain couples TRBV5-4 to TRBJ2-5; TRBD2 matches 9 bases. The V gene's germline CDR1 is SGHNT and CDR2 YYREEE (reference sequence). V lost 3 bases and J lost 4; bases outside the gene matches: 4. This CDR3 comprises 14 residues. CDR3 nucleotides: TGTGCCAGCAGCTCCTGGACTAGCGTAGAGACCCAGTACTTC. This sequence encodes CASSSWTSVETQYF.

The chain is built from TRBV10-3 and TRBJ2-7; D perhaps matches TRBD2 (5 bases). From germline, CDR1 is ENHRY and CDR2 SYGVKD. Between the trimmed V and J ends, which lost 0 bases and 5 bases, there was a span of 5 bases. The CDR3 is 12 residues long. CDR3 coding DNA: TGTGCCATCAGTGAGTCGGGAGACGAGCAGTACTTC. Protein: CAISESGDEQYF.

This clone was counted a single time. The chain is built from TRBV30 and TRBJ1-2; weak D call: TRBD1 (5 bases). V was cut by 2 bases and J by 3 bases, with 22 bases left in between. The CDR3 sequence is 17 residues long. In germline, CDR1 is GTSNPN, CDR2 SVGIG (reference sequence). In nucleotides, the CDR3 is TGTGCCTGGAGTCCCGGACACCCAAGCCCCTTTGACTATGGCTACACCTTC. This encodes CAWSPGHPSPFDYGYTF.

This clone occurred once. CDR3 in amino acids: CASSGLRGRTEAFF. CDR3 DNA: TGTGCCAGTAGTGGATTGAGAGGAAGGACTGAAGCTTTCTTT. This chain links TRBV19 with TRBJ1-1; D is unresolved. Trimming pared 5 bases from V and 5 bases from J, leaving 15 bases between. Germline V CDR1 and CDR2: LNHDA, SQIVND (reference sequence). The CDR3 consists of 14 residues.

This clone has a handful of counts. Other DNA variants within this sample encode the same CDR3. The chain recombines TRBV7-2 with TRBJ2-1; 15 positions match TRBD2. From germline, CDR1 is SGHTA and CDR2 FQGNSA. This CDR3 comprises 15 residues. The V segment lost 4 bases and the J segment 8 bases; nucleotides outside the gene matches: 3. CDR3 in DNA: TGTGCCAGCAGCTCCCGGACTAGCGGGAGGGATGAGCAGTTCTTC. Protein: CASSSRTSGRDEQFF.

This chain joins TRBV28 and TRBJ2-1; maybe TRBD2 (6 bases). This CDR3 comprises 15 residues. V lost 2 bases, J lost 0 bases, and 8 bases lay in between. CDR1 and CDR2 (germline): MDHEN, SYDVKM. CDR3 nucleotides: TGTGCCAGCAGTTTAGCCGGGAGCTCCTACAATGAGCAGTTCTTC. Protein sequence: CASSLAGSSYNEQFF.

This clone came up once. The chain recombines TRBV5-1 with TRBJ2-3; 7 positions agree with TRBD1. The ends lost 0 bases at V and 5 bases at J; junction bases unmatched: 3. The CDR3 length is 14 residues. Germline assignment: CDR1 SGHRS and CDR2 YFSETQ. The CDR3 coding sequence is TGCGCCAGCAGCTTGGGGGACAGTCGAGATACGCAGTATTTT. It specifies CASSLGDSRDTQYF. Full variable domain (remainder filled in from reference TRBV5-1 and TRBJ2-3): KAGVTQTPRYLIKTRGQQVTLSCSPISGHRSVSWYQQTPGQGLQFLFEYFSETQRNKGNFPGRFSGRQFSNSRSEMNVSTLELGDSALYLCASSLGDSRDTQYFGPGTRLTVL.

The chain recombines TRBV6-5 with TRBJ2-3; 10 nucleotides match TRBD2. The CDR3 contains 15 residues. Germline values: CDR1 MNHEY, CDR2 SVGAGI. The junction had 5 bases not matched to a gene; V was cut back by 5 bases and J by 3 bases. For the CDR3, the DNA is TGTGCCAGCAGTACGCTAGCGGGAGCTACAGATACGCAGTATTTT. Its translation: CASSTLAGATDTQYF.

The chain links TRBV7-2 to TRBJ1-1; D uncertain. The CDR3 spans 12 residues. Germline assignment: CDR1 SGHTA and CDR2 FQGNSA. Trimming shortened V by 1 base and J by 8 bases, and 8 bases separated the two germline ends. The CDR3 DNA is TGTGCCAGCAGCTTAGATGTCAGGGAAGCTTTCTTT. As protein: CASSLDVREAFF.

This clone was counted a single time. This chain uses TRBV15 with TRBJ2-3; 10 positions match TRBD2. CDR1 and CDR2 from the germline V gene are LNHNV and YYDKDF (reference sequence). V trimming: 0 bases; J trimming: 5 bases; junction bases outside the gene matches: 8. The CDR3 runs to 17 residues. CDR3 in amino acids: CATSRDGAGGPEDTQYF. CDR3 DNA: TGTGCCACCAGCAGAGACGGAGCGGGAGGGCCTGAAGATACGCAGTATTTT.

The rearrangement joins TRBV4-3 to TRBJ2-2; 12 bases align to TRBD2. The CDR3 loop spans 18 amino acids. Germline CDR1 and CDR2: LGHNA and YSLEER. Trimming cost V 0 bases and J 6 bases; bases outside gene matches: 8. The CDR3 DNA sequence: TGCGCCAGCAGCCAAGATAGACTAGCGGGAGAACTTGCCGGGGAGCTGTTTTTT. Translation: CASSQDRLAGELAGELFF.

This chain connects TRBV28 to TRBJ2-7; D may be TRBD2 (8 bases). Germline V lookup: CDR1 MDHEN, CDR2 SYDVKM. With 6 bases removed from V and 3 bases from J, the gap between germline ends came to 18 bases. This CDR3 is built from 15 residues. This CDR3 is CASSRGGTVHYEQYF. The CDR3 nucleotides are TGTGCCAGCAGCCGGGGGGGGACAGTTCACTACGAGCAGTACTTC.

V and J are TRBV5-1 and TRBJ2-7; D uncertain. The CDR3 spans 12 residues. The V and J ends lost 2 bases and 4 bases respectively, with 7 bases between them. CDR1 SGHRS and CDR2 YFSETQ come from the germline V gene. The CDR3 nucleotides are TGCGCCAGCAGCTTCGGCCTTTACGAGCAGTACTTC. Its translation is CASSFGLYEQYF.

This clone was seen a handful of times. The rearrangement links TRBV7-2 to TRBJ1-2, with 9 bases fitting TRBD1. Germline lookup yields CDR1 SGHTA and CDR2 FQGNSA. V trimming: 5 bases; J trimming: 4 bases; junction bases outside the gene matches: 8. The CDR3 totals 15 residues. The CDR3 spells CASSRDSTGGYGYTF. CDR3 DNA sequence: TGTGCCAGCAGCCGAGACTCGACAGGGGGCTATGGCTACACCTTC.

This clone was picked up a small number of times. The chain joins TRBV18 to TRBJ1-1, with D possibly being TRBD1 (6 bases). The length of the CDR3 is 15 residues. Trimming left V 6 bases short and J 3 bases short, with 17 bases between. Germline V lookup: CDR1 KGHSH, CDR2 LQKENI. As DNA, the CDR3 is TGTGCCAGCTCCCGAAATCCGGGGGCCGACACTGAAGCTTTCTTT. It codes for CASSRNPGADTEAFF.

The CDR3 coding sequence is TGTGCCAGCAGTTACGGTAATTCACCCCTCCACTTT. It yields the protein CASSYGNSPLHF. The chain employs TRBV6-6 and TRBJ1-6; unclear D gene. Trimming stripped 2 bases from V and 6 bases from J, with 2 bases between. CDR1 is MNHNY, CDR2 SVGAGI, per germline (reference sequence). CDR3 length equals 12 residues.

The rearrangement links TRBV5-1 to TRBJ2-5; perhaps TRBD1 as D (5 bases). Trimming removed 0 bases at V and 4 bases at J, with 16 bases between. CDR3 length: 16 amino acids. Per germline, CDR1 SGHRS and CDR2 YFSETQ. The CDR3 bases are TGCGCCAGCAGCTTGGGGCAGGGATGGTCATCAGAGACCCAGTACTTC. Encoded protein: CASSLGQGWSSETQYF.

The chain uses TRBV5-1 and TRBJ1-5; D gene unclear. The germline V and J ends were trimmed by 0 bases and 5 bases, with 9 bases remaining between them. The length of the CDR3 is 14 residues. Per germline, CDR1 SGHRS and CDR2 YFSETQ. The CDR3 sequence: CASSLDPLYQPQHF. Written as DNA, the CDR3 is TGCGCCAGCAGCTTGGACCCGCTATATCAGCCCCAGCATTTT.

This chain joins TRBV10-3 and TRBJ1-1, with D unresolved. This CDR3 is built from 14 residues. The germline V gene encodes CDR1 ENHRY and CDR2 SYGVKD. V was cut by 2 bases and J by 4 bases, with 11 bases left in between. The CDR3 sequence: CAISEGPQATEAFF. The DNA of the CDR3 is TGTGCCATCAGTGAGGGCCCTCAAGCCACTGAAGCTTTCTTT.

The chain employs TRBV6-1 and TRBJ2-2; D is uncertain. The V gene lost 3 bases and the J gene lost 7 bases, with 12 bases spanning the gap. This CDR3 has 14 amino acids. The germline CDR1 and CDR2 sequences are MNHNS and SASEGT. CDR3 sequence reads: CASSEARFSGELFF. The CDR3 DNA reads TGTGCCAGCAGTGAGGCGAGGTTCAGCGGGGAGCTGTTTTTT.

The chain recombines TRBV28 with TRBJ2-1; no clear D gene. In germline, CDR1 is MDHEN, CDR2 SYDVKM. V gave up 1 base and J gave up 4 bases, with 14 bases separating them. The CDR3 totals 16 residues. CDR3: CASSLSGFTRYNEQFF. CDR3 nucleotides: TGTGCCAGCAGTTTATCGGGTTTTACGCGGTACAATGAGCAGTTCTTC.

The CDR3 DNA reads TGTGCCAGCAGCGTCTCGTCCCTGGAGACCCAGTACTTC. It codes for CASSVSSLETQYF. This chain uses TRBV6-1 with TRBJ2-5; D is unclear. The CDR3 has 13 residues. CDR1 and CDR2 (germline): MNHNS, SASEGT. V was trimmed by 6 bases and J by 5 bases, leaving 13 bases between them.

This clone was detected once. This chain links TRBV7-2 with TRBJ2-7, with 9 positions matching TRBD1. V lost 6 bases and J lost 3; bases outside the gene matches: 9. Germline CDR1 is SGHTA and CDR2 is FQGNSA. The CDR3 is 15 amino acids. The CDR3 is CASSSRGTGIYEQYF. CDR3 sequence (DNA): TGTGCCAGCAGTTCTCGCGGGACAGGGATCTACGAGCAGTACTTC.

To note about this clone: Within the sample, other DNA sequences also encode this same CDR3. The chain has TRBV6-5 and TRBJ2-3, with 10 nucleotides matching TRBD1. Germline lookup yields CDR1 MNHEY and CDR2 SVGAGI. With 2 bases clipped from V and 3 bases from J, the junction kept 2 bases outside the gene matches. The CDR3 is 15 amino acids. The CDR3 here is CASSYGQGVTDTQYF. Written as DNA, the CDR3 is TGTGCCAGCAGTTACGGACAGGGGGTAACAGATACGCAGTATTTT.

V and J are TRBV5-1 and TRBJ1-2, with a tentative D call TRBD1 (5 bases). Germline loops: CDR1 SGHRS, CDR2 YFSETQ. Trimming left V 0 bases short and J 3 bases short, with 9 bases between. CDR3 length equals 14 residues. CDR3 coding DNA: TGCGCCAGCAGCTTGGACAGGCGTTACTATGGCTACACCTTC. As protein: CASSLDRRYYGYTF.

V and J are TRBV7-8 and TRBJ2-3; tentative D call: TRBD2 (6 bases). Germline assignment: CDR1 SGHVS and CDR2 FQNEAQ. Trimming removed 3 bases from V and 5 bases from J, with 15 bases in between. The CDR3 has 15 amino acids. The CDR3 DNA is TGTGCCAGCAGCTTCCGGGACTCGGGGATAGATACGCAGTATTTT. Translating it yields CASSFRDSGIDTQYF.

The V call is TRBV5-1, the J call TRBJ2-7, with a possible D match to TRBD2 (5 bases). The CDR3 has 14 residues. CDR1 is SGHRS, CDR2 YFSETQ, per germline. V lost 2 bases, J lost 6 bases, and 15 bases lay in between. The CDR3 DNA is TGCGCCAGCAGCTTAGCCGGGGAATTCGGCGAGCAGTACTTC. It codes for CASSLAGEFGEQYF. Full variable domain (outside the CDR3, taken from reference TRBV5-1 and TRBJ2-7): KAGVTQTPRYLIKTRGQQVTLSCSPISGHRSVSWYQQTPGQGLQFLFEYFSETQRNKGNFPGRFSGRQFSNSRSEMNVSTLELGDSALYLCASSLAGEFGEQYFGPGTRLTVT.

The CDR3 DNA reads TGCGCCAGCAGCCGCCAGGGTCCCCCCTACGAGCAGTACTTC. Translated: CASSRQGPPYEQYF. This chain joins TRBV4-1 and TRBJ2-7; tentatively, D is TRBD1 (5 bases). CDR1 MGHRA and CDR2 YSYEKL come from the germline V gene. The CDR3 is 14 amino acids. Trimming took 4 bases from V and 2 from J, leaving 12 bases between them.